Each of the 23 T cell receptor beta chains below was sequenced from the same sample in a study of blood T cell repertoires in COVID-19. The protocol was immunoSEQ multiplex PCR, while the TCRdb copy is restricted to in-frame clones and leaves out a portion. Here the sample spans tens of thousands of clones, roughly 85% being singletons. The specimen sequenced was peripheral blood. Receptor source: a man of 80 years or more with acute or convalescent COVID-19.

For the CDR3, the DNA is TGTGCCAGCAGCTTAGTTACGCCAGCCTACGAGCAGTACTTC. This gives the protein CASSLVTPAYEQYF. The chain links TRBV7-2 to TRBJ2-7; no reliable D call. The ends were cut back, 1 base at V and 2 bases at J, with 9 bases in the middle. This CDR3 spans 14 amino acids. In germline, CDR1 is SGHTA, CDR2 FQGNSA. Variable domain in full (rest from reference TRBV7-2 and TRBJ2-7): GAGVSQSPSNKVTEKGKDVELRCDPISGHTALYWYRQSLGQGLEFLIYFQGNSAPDKSGLPSDRFSAERTGGSVSTLTIQRTQQEDSAVYLCASSLVTPAYEQYFGPGTRLTVT.

The chain employs TRBV5-6 and TRBJ2-7; TRBD1 matches at 7 bases. CDR3 length equals 15 residues. Germline-derived CDR1 and CDR2 are SGHDT and YYEEEE. J gave up 3 bases and V 1 base, and 7 bases lay outside the gene matches. In DNA, the CDR3 is TGTGCCAGCAGCTTGCTCGGACAGGCCTTCTACGAGCAGTACTTC. Translating gives CASSLLGQAFYEQYF.

The chain joins TRBV11-2 to TRBJ2-5; possibly TRBD2 for D (5 bases). Germline V gene lookup returns CDR1 SGHAT and CDR2 FQNNGV. This CDR3 comprises 14 residues. The ends were cut back, 6 bases at V and 3 bases at J, with 14 bases in the middle. The CDR3 nucleotides are TGTGCCAGCAGTAAAGCCGCAGCGGAAGAGACCCAGTACTTC. It encodes CASSKAAAEETQYF.

This sequence joins TRBV29-1 and TRBJ1-4; 8 bases are shared with TRBD1. Unmatched junction bases numbered 8, after V lost 4 bases and J lost 7 bases. The CDR3 spans 14 residues. In germline, CDR1 is SQVTM, CDR2 ANQGSEA. In DNA, the CDR3 is TGCAGCGTTGGGGCCGGACAGGGTCCTGAAAAACTGTTTTTT. Amino acids: CSVGAGQGPEKLFF.

This chain uses TRBV7-2 with TRBJ1-1; the match to TRBD1 covers 7 bases. V lost 5 bases and J lost 0; bases outside the gene matches: 6. The CDR3 spans 15 residues. Germline loops: CDR1 SGHTA, CDR2 FQGNSA. DNA of the CDR3: TGTGCCAGCAGCCTCCGGGACAGCCTGAACACTGAAGCTTTCTTT. Translation gives CASSLRDSLNTEAFF.

This clone appeared a single time. This chain links TRBV5-1 with TRBJ2-2, with a weak D call TRBD2 (6 bases). The V and J ends lost 0 bases and 6 bases respectively, with 9 bases between them. Germline V CDR1 and CDR2: SGHRS, YFSETQ. CDR3 length: 14 residues. The DNA of the CDR3 is TGCGCCAGCAGCTTGGAGGGGAGGTCCGGGGAGCTGTTTTTT. This sequence encodes CASSLEGRSGELFF. The full variable domain, completed using reference TRBV5-1 and TRBJ2-2, is KAGVTQTPRYLIKTRGQQVTLSCSPISGHRSVSWYQQTPGQGLQFLFEYFSETQRNKGNFPGRFSGRQFSNSRSEMNVSTLELGDSALYLCASSLEGRSGELFFGEGSRLTVL.

The gene calls are TRBV28 and TRBJ2-3, with 10 bases lining up with TRBD1. The CDR3 covers 15 residues. Unmatched junction bases numbered 3, after V lost 2 bases and J lost 4 bases. Per germline, CDR1 MDHEN and CDR2 SYDVKM. The CDR3 spells CASSLGQGGADTQYF. CDR3 in DNA: TGTGCCAGCAGTTTAGGACAGGGGGGCGCAGATACGCAGTATTTT.

V gene TRBV9 combines with J gene TRBJ2-7; 7 nucleotides line up with TRBD1. This CDR3 comprises 16 residues. J was trimmed by 1 base and V by 2 bases; bases with no gene match: 9. Germline V lookup: CDR1 SGDLS, CDR2 YYNGEE. CDR3 DNA: TGTGCCAGCAGCGTCCACGGAGGACAGGCGTCCTACGAGCAGTACTTC. The encoded protein is CASSVHGGQASYEQYF.

The rearrangement uses TRBV19 and TRBJ1-2; D gene unclear. The CDR3 is made up of 12 amino acids. Trimming cost V 2 bases and J 4 bases, with 5 bases left between them. Germline V gene lookup returns CDR1 LNHDA and CDR2 SQIVND (reference sequence). CDR3 protein: CASSITPYGYTF. CDR3 in DNA: TGTGCCAGTAGTATAACTCCCTATGGCTACACCTTC.

V and J are TRBV6-5 and TRBJ2-7, with D uncertain. The V and J ends lost 6 bases and 2 bases respectively, with 11 bases between them. The CDR3 extends over 13 amino acids. Germline CDR1 reads MNHEY; CDR2 reads SVGAGI. CDR3 region: CASRRTATYEQYF. In DNA form, the CDR3 reads TGTGCCAGCAGGCGCACAGCTACCTACGAGCAGTACTTC.

In this sample, this clone turned up a few times. The chain employs TRBV6-5 and TRBJ2-5; D perhaps matches TRBD2 (6 bases). The germline CDR1 and CDR2 sequences are MNHEY and SVGAGI. This CDR3 is built from 13 residues. With 6 bases removed from V and 5 bases from J, the gap between germline ends came to 13 bases. CDR3 coding DNA: TGTGCCAGCAGACCACTAGCAGATGAGACCCAGTACTTC. It translates to CASRPLADETQYF.

The rearrangement uses TRBV28 and TRBJ2-7; 8 bases agree with TRBD1. Germline V gives CDR1 MDHEN, CDR2 SYDVKM. CDR3 length: 14 residues. V was clipped by 5 bases and J by 7 bases; unmatched bases: 10. DNA for the CDR3: TGTGCCAGCAGTCCTGGGACAGGTTTAAGGGAGCAGTACTTC. Translated, it gives CASSPGTGLREQYF.

This chain uses TRBV5-1 with TRBJ2-7; D is uncertain. Per germline, CDR1 SGHRS and CDR2 YFSETQ. This CDR3 has 14 amino acids. The germline V and J ends were trimmed by 3 bases and 1 base, with 11 bases remaining between them. CDR3 protein: CASSSSSQSYEQYF. CDR3 sequence (DNA): TGCGCCAGCAGCTCCTCGTCCCAGTCCTACGAGCAGTACTTC. The whole variable domain, filled in from reference TRBV5-1 and TRBJ2-7, reads KAGVTQTPRYLIKTRGQQVTLSCSPISGHRSVSWYQQTPGQGLQFLFEYFSETQRNKGNFPGRFSGRQFSNSRSEMNVSTLELGDSALYLCASSSSSQSYEQYFGPGTRLTVT.

The rearrangement uses TRBV7-3 and TRBJ2-3, with D tentatively TRBD2 (7 bases). Looked up from germline, CDR1 is SGHTA and CDR2 is FQGTGA. V was cut by 2 bases and J by 4 bases, with 16 bases left in between. The CDR3 sequence is 16 residues long. The CDR3 region is CASSLRAGAAADTQYF. In DNA, the CDR3 is TGTGCCAGCAGCTTACGCGCGGGGGCGGCGGCAGATACGCAGTATTTT.

This chain joins TRBV9 and TRBJ1-1; D is unclear. CDR1 is SGDLS and CDR2 is YYNGEE in the germline V gene. With 4 bases removed from V and 7 bases from J, the gap between germline ends came to 14 bases. This CDR3 is 13 amino acids long. DNA of the CDR3: TGTGCCAGCAGCCTCGGACTGGGGTATGAAGCTTTCTTT. It codes for CASSLGLGYEAFF.

The chain carries TRBV5-4 and TRBJ1-2; TRBD1 is a possible D gene (6 bases). This CDR3 is built from 14 residues. The V and J ends lost 3 bases and 4 bases respectively, with 13 bases between them. Germline CDR1 is SGHNT and CDR2 is YYREEE (reference sequence). CDR3 sequence (DNA): TGTGCCAGCAGCTCAGTGGACAGTCCCTATGGCTACACCTTC. Residues: CASSSVDSPYGYTF.

The rearrangement joins TRBV5-1 to TRBJ2-1; 8 bases are a match to TRBD2. Germline V lookup: CDR1 SGHRS, CDR2 YFSETQ. V lost 0 bases, J lost 9 bases, and 14 bases stayed unmatched. This CDR3 has 17 residues. CDR3 amino acids: CASSLAIEGGGMAEQFF. The CDR3 DNA reads TGCGCCAGCAGCTTGGCCATCGAAGGCGGGGGGATGGCTGAGCAGTTCTTC. The full variable domain, its missing parts supplied by reference TRBV5-1 and TRBJ2-1, is KAGVTQTPRYLIKTRGQQVTLSCSPISGHRSVSWYQQTPGQGLQFLFEYFSETQRNKGNFPGRFSGRQFSNSRSEMNVSTLELGDSALYLCASSLAIEGGGMAEQFFGPGTRLTVL.

This rearrangement joins TRBV6-5 to TRBJ1-1; perhaps TRBD1 as D (6 bases). The CDR3 runs to 15 residues. The V end was cut by 2 bases, the J end by 4 bases, with 14 bases between. The V gene's germline CDR1 is MNHEY and CDR2 SVGAGI. This chain's CDR3 is CASSYQGQTGTEAFF. The CDR3 region has the DNA TGTGCCAGCAGTTACCAAGGACAGACCGGCACTGAAGCTTTCTTT.

The chain employs TRBV19 and TRBJ2-5, with 11 nucleotides matching TRBD1. V shed 3 bases and J 2 bases; nucleotides not matched to a gene: 5. The CDR3 runs 16 residues. Germline lookup yields CDR1 LNHDA and CDR2 SQIVND (reference sequence). The CDR3 spells CASSITGTGGQETQYF. CDR3 nucleotide sequence: TGTGCCAGTAGTATTACAGGGACAGGGGGACAAGAGACCCAGTACTTC.

The chain employs TRBV28 and TRBJ2-1; no firm D call. The V end was cut by 7 bases, the J end by 6 bases, with 13 bases between. From germline, CDR1 is MDHEN and CDR2 SYDVKM. CDR3 size: 13 residues. The CDR3 loop is CASTPRGRNEQFF. In nucleotides, the CDR3 is TGTGCCAGCACCCCCAGAGGCCGCAATGAGCAGTTCTTC.

The chain employs TRBV2 and TRBJ1-2, with D perhaps matching TRBD1 (6 bases). Germline V gives CDR1 SNHLY, CDR2 FYNNEI. Trimming removed 7 bases at V and 8 bases at J, with 20 bases between. The CDR3 has 14 amino acids. The CDR3 spells CASTLTETGDGYTF. The CDR3 nucleotides are TGTGCCAGCACCCTCACTGAGACAGGAGACGGCTACACCTTC.

The chain links TRBV28 to TRBJ2-1; tentatively, D is TRBD2 (6 bases). The V gene's germline CDR1 is MDHEN and CDR2 SYDVKM. The CDR3 consists of 13 residues. The V gene lost 9 bases and the J gene lost 9 bases, with 18 bases spanning the gap. The CDR3 sequence: CASGTEVGSEQFF. The DNA for the CDR3 is TGTGCCAGTGGAACAGAGGTCGGGAGTGAGCAGTTCTTC.

V is TRBV7-8 and J is TRBJ2-7; 8 nucleotides agree with TRBD1. The V and J ends lost 4 bases and 4 bases, in that order; junction bases with no gene match: 6. Germline assignment: CDR1 SGHVS and CDR2 FQNEAQ. This CDR3 comprises 14 residues. Here the CDR3 reads CASSSTGGSYEQYF. The CDR3 bases are TGTGCCAGCAGCTCTACAGGGGGAAGTTACGAGCAGTACTTC.